This T cell receptor (beta chain) was identified in a study of patients and donors after allogeneic stem cell transplantation. The CDR3 totals 13 residues. The V end lost 5 bases, the J end lost 3 bases, and 10 bases lay between the germline ends. Germline V gene sequence: CDR1 SGHNT, CDR2 YYREEE (reference sequence). Each CDR3 protein gets one entry after TCRdb re-called the RT-PCR reads with MiXCR. The sample includes more than 850,000 distinct CDR3 sequences, roughly 18% of them seen just once. This clonotype was seen more than once but under ten times. The sequenced material came from blood, either unsorted or a sorted T cell fraction (not recorded which). The chain is built from TRBV5-4 and TRBJ2-3, with D possibly being TRBD1 (6 bases). This receptor was obtained from a human donor who was either an allogeneic HSCT recipient or a stem cell or donor lymphocyte infusion donor (not recorded which). It is not recorded whose cells these are; they may come from a transplant donor. The CDR3, as DNA: TGTGCCAGCAGGAGGCAGGGGACAGATACGCAGTATTTT. Its protein product is CASRRQGTDTQYF.